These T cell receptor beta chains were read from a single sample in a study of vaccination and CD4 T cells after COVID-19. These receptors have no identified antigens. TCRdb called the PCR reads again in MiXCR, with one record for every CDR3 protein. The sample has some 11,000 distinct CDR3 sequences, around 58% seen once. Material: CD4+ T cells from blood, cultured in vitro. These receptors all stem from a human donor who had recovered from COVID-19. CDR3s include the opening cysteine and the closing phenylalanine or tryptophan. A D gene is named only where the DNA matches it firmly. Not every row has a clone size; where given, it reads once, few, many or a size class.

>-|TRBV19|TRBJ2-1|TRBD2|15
CASSPTSGRVGEQFF
TGTGCCAGTAGTCCAACTAGCGGGAGGGTCGGTGAGCAGTTCTTC
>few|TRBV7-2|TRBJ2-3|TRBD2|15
CASSTRSGRTDTQYF
TGTGCCAGCAGCACCAGGAGCGGGAGGACAGATACGCAGTATTTT
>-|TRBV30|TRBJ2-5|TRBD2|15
CAWGVRSGARGAQYF
TGTGCCTGGGGAGTAAGGAGCGGGGCCCGGGGTGCCCAGTACTTC
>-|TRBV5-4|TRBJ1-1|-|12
CASSARDTEAFF
TGTGCCAGCAGCGCCCGGGACACTGAAGCTTTCTTT
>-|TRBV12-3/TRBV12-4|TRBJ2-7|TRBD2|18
CASSLRGLAGGNSYEQYF
TGTGCCAGCAGTTTAAGGGGACTAGCGGGAGGGAACTCCTACGAGCAGTACTTC
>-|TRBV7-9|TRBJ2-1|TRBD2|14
CASSRGGLSGFLFF
TGTGCCAGCAGCCGCGGGGGGCTTAGCGGGTTTCTGTTCTTC
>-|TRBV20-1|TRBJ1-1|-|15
CSAQPTHWGNTEAFF
TGCAGTGCCCAACCTACTCATTGGGGAAACACTGAAGCTTTCTTT
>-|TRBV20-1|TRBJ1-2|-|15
CSVPPPGLPNYGYTF
TGCAGTGTACCGCCGCCAGGGCTCCCTAACTATGGCTACACCTTC
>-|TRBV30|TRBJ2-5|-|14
CAWSREAKSETQYF
TGTGCCTGGAGTCGTGAAGCTAAGAGTGAGACCCAGTACTTC
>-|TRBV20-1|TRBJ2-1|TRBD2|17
CSARGAAAGGTHNEQFF
TGCAGTGCTAGAGGGGCGGCTGCGGGAGGGACACACAATGAGCAGTTCTTC
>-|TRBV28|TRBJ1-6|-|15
CASSSPDRDNSPLHF
TGTGCCAGCAGTTCCCCCGACAGAGATAATTCACCCCTCCACTTT
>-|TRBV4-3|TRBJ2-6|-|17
CASSQDASSSGANVLTF
TGCGCCAGCAGCCAAGATGCGTCATCCTCTGGGGCCAACGTCCTGACTTTC
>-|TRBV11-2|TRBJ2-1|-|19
CASSPQSGGHGGSYNEQFF
TGTGCCAGCAGCCCCCAATCTGGCGGCCACGGAGGCTCCTACAATGAGCAGTTCTTC
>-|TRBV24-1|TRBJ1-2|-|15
CATSDAAGTDYGYTF
TGTGCCACCAGTGATGCCGCCGGGACCGACTATGGCTACACCTTC
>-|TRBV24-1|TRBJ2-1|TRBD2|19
CATSDAGTSGSSSYNEQFF
TGTGCCACCAGTGATGCCGGGACTAGCGGCTCCAGCTCCTACAATGAGCAGTTCTTC
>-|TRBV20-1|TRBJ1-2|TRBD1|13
CSAIQGTIYGYTF
TGCAGTGCTATACAGGGGACTATCTATGGCTACACCTTC
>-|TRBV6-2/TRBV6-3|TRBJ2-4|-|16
CASTPGPARGKNIQYF
TGTGCCAGCACCCCCGGGCCGGCCCGAGGCAAAAACATTCAGTACTTC
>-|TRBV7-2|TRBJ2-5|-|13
CASSLAQQETQYF
TGTGCCAGCAGCTTAGCACAGCAAGAGACCCAGTACTTC
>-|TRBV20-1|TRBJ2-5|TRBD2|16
CSARDSATSGSQTQYF
TGCAGTGCTAGAGATTCCGCGACTAGCGGGAGCCAGACCCAGTACTTC
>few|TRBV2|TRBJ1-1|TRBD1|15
CASRRQGGLMSEAFF
TGTGCCAGCCGACGACAGGGCGGCTTGATGTCTGAAGCTTTCTTT
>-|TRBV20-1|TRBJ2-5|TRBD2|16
CSATAGSGRAGETQYF
TGCAGTGCTACGGCTGGTAGCGGGAGGGCCGGTGAGACCCAGTACTTC
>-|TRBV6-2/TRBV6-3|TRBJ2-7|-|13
CASRGTGAYEQYF
TGTGCCAGCAGGGGGACTGGAGCCTACGAGCAGTACTTC
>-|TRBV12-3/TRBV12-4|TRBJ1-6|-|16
CASSLEGSVLGSPLHF
TGTGCCAGCAGTTTGGAGGGTTCGGTCCTAGGTTCACCCCTCCACTTT
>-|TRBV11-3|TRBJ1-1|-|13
CASSLKDNTEAFF
TGTGCCAGCAGCTTAAAGGACAACACTGAAGCTTTCTTT
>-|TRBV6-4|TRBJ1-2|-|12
CASRLSPYGYTF
TGTGCCAGCAGGCTCAGTCCATATGGCTACACCTTC
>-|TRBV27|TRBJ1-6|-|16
CASREQGTVKNSPLHF
TGTGCCAGCAGGGAACAGGGAACTGTCAAGAATTCACCCCTCCACTTT
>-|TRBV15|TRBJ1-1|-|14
CATSRGRGAVEAFF
TGTGCCACCAGCAGAGGAAGGGGGGCAGTCGAAGCTTTCTTT
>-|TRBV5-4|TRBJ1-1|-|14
CASSFSLVNTEAFF
TGTGCCAGCAGCTTTTCCTTGGTGAACACTGAAGCTTTCTTT
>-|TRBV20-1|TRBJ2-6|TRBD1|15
CSARETGAGANVLTF
TGCAGTGCTAGGGAGACAGGGGCTGGGGCCAACGTCCTGACTTTC
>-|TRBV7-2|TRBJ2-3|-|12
CASSLSADTQYF
TGTGCCAGCAGCTTGTCGGCAGATACGCAGTATTTT
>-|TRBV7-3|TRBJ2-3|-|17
CASSSSHGTPSTDTQYF
TGTGCCAGCAGCTCTTCCCACGGGACTCCTAGCACAGATACGCAGTATTTT
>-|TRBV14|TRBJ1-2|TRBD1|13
CASGQDPNYGYTF
TGTGCCAGCGGACAGGATCCTAACTATGGCTACACCTTC
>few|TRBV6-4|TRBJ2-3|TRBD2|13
CASSASGTDTQYF
TGTGCCAGCAGTGCTAGCGGGACAGATACGCAGTATTTT
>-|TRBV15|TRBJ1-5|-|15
CATSSRHSINQPQHF
TGTGCCACCAGCAGCAGGCACAGTATCAATCAGCCCCAGCATTTT
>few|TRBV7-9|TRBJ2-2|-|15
CASSQGVGDTGELFF
TGTGCCAGCAGCCAAGGAGTAGGGGACACCGGGGAGCTGTTTTTT
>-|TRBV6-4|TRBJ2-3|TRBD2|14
CASSETSGTDTQYF
TGTGCCAGCAGTGAGACTAGCGGGACAGATACGCAGTATTTT
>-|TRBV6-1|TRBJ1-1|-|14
CASSEEGGGTEAFF
TGTGCCAGCAGTGAGGAAGGTGGGGGCACTGAAGCTTTCTTT
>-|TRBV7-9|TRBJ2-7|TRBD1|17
CASSSGQGREKAYEQYF
TGTGCCAGCAGCTCCGGACAGGGACGGGAGAAGGCCTACGAGCAGTACTTC
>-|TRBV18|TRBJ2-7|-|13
CASSPGWRSEQYF
TGTGCCAGCTCACCAGGGTGGCGAAGTGAGCAGTACTTC
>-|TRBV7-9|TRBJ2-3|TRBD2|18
CASSLGQASGSKTDTQYF
TGTGCCAGCAGCTTAGGGCAGGCTAGCGGGAGTAAAACAGATACGCAGTATTTT
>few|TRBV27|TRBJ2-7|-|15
CASPRSRDGFYEQYF
TGTGCCAGCCCCCGTTCCCGGGACGGTTTCTACGAGCAGTACTTC
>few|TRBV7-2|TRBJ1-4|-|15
CASSPGWGNWEKLFF
TGTGCCAGCAGTCCAGGGTGGGGTAATTGGGAAAAACTGTTTTTT
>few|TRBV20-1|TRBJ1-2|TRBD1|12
CSANRGFYGYTF
TGCAGTGCTAACAGGGGCTTCTATGGCTACACCTTC
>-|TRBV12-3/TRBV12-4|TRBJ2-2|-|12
CASSWLAGELFF
TGTGCCAGCAGTTGGCTAGCGGGGGAGCTGTTTTTT
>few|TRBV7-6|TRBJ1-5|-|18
CASRRLSCKVRRNQPQHF
TGTGCCAGCAGACGACTGAGCTGTAAAGTCAGGCGCAATCAGCCCCAGCATTTT
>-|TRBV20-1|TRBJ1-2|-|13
CSARDTTNYGYTF
TGCAGTGCTCGGGACACTACTAACTATGGCTACACCTTC
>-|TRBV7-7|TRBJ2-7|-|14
CASSPVVGSLEQYF
TGTGCTAGCAGCCCCGTGGTAGGGTCCCTGGAGCAGTACTTC
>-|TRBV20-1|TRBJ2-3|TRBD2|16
CSASSFKRERSDTQYF
TGCAGTGCTAGTTCTTTCAAGCGGGAGCGCTCAGATACGCAGTATTTT
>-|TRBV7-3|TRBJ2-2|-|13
CASSTRSAGELFF
TGTGCCAGCAGCACCCGTTCGGCCGGGGAGCTGTTTTTT
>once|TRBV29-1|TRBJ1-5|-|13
CSVRRGPDQPQHF
TGCAGCGTTCGTCGGGGGCCTGATCAGCCCCAGCATTTT
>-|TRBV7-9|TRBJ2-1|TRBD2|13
CASSFAGGNEQFF
TGTGCCAGCAGCTTTGCGGGAGGAAATGAGCAGTTCTTC
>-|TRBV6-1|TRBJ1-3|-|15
CASSEATGSGNTIYF
TGTGCCAGCAGTGAAGCGACAGGCTCTGGAAACACCATATATTTT
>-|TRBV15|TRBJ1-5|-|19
CATSRVRLRGGDSNQPQHF
TGTGCCACCAGCAGAGTTCGACTCCGAGGGGGAGATAGCAATCAGCCCCAGCATTTT
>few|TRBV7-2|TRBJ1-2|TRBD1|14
CASSPDRVIYGYTF
TGTGCCAGCAGCCCGGACAGGGTAATCTATGGCTACACCTTC
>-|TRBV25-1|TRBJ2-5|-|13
CASSEGSRRTQYF
TGTGCCAGCAGTGAAGGGTCCCGTAGGACCCAGTACTTC
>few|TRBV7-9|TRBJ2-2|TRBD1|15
CASRTGGMNTGELFF
TGTGCCAGCAGAACAGGGGGCATGAACACCGGGGAGCTGTTTTTT
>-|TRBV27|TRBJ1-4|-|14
CASSYGGFNEKLFF
TGTGCCAGCAGCTACGGGGGATTTAATGAAAAACTGTTTTTT
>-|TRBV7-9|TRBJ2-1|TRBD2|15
CASSRSGYGYNEQFF
TGTGCCAGCAGCCGTAGCGGGTATGGTTACAATGAGCAGTTCTTC
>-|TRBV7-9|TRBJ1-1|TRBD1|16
CASSTSPGTGKTEAFF
TGTGCCAGCAGCACGTCCCCCGGGACAGGGAAAACTGAAGCTTTCTTT
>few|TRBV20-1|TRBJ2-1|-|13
CSALWDRLNEQFF
TGCAGTGCCCTGTGGGATAGGCTAAATGAGCAGTTCTTC